This section outlines one TCR beta chain sequence together with its context. Its antigen is not identified. Researchers ran the assay at a deep level. Assay: immunoSEQ multiplex PCR; the TCRdb copy retains only in-frame clones and omits some. The repertoire holds around 2.5 million clones, with roughly 93% as singletons. Germline lookup yields CDR1 MDHEN and CDR2 SYDVKM. This CDR3 spans 13 amino acids. Between the trimmed V and J ends, which lost 5 bases and 8 bases, there was a span of 15 bases. This sample was taken from a study of shared clonotypes between healthy human individuals. Looking at the study overall: Donors had three CD4 naive, three CD4 memory, two CD8 naive and one CD8 memory plate apiece.

Study results and caveats: For naive CD4 cells, roughly 4.8% of clonotypes were shared across several donors.

The chain is built from TRBV28 and TRBJ1-2, with a weak D call TRBD1 (6 bases). The clonotype originates from a man aged 18 to 30 in good health. Some clones in this sample may be carry-over from other donors' samples. The sequenced material came from naive CD4+ T cells from PBMCs. Subset denoted: CD45RA+ positively selected. CDR3 in DNA: TGTGCCAGCAGTAAGGGGGGGAGACCCGGCTACACCTTC. Its protein product is CASSKGGRPGYTF.